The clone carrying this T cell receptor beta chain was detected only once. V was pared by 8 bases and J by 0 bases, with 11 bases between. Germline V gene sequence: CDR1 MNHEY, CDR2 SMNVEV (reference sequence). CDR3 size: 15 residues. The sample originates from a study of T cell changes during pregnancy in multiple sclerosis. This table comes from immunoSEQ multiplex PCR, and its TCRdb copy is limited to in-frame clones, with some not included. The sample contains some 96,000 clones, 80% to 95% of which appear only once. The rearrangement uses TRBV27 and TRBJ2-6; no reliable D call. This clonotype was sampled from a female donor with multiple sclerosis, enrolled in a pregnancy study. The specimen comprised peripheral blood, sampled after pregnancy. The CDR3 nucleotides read TGTGCCAGCTTAGACACCAGCTCTGGGGCCAACGTCCTGACTTTC. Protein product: CASLDTSSGANVLTF.